One sample yielded the 18 T cell receptor beta chains listed below, sequenced in a study of T cell repertoires in cytomegalovirus infection. TCRdb recomputed calls from the reads with MiXCR, one row per CDR3 protein. The table has around 310,000 distinct CDR3 sequences, roughly 16% seen once; the top ten hold around 12%. The sequencing sample was made of PBMCs. The origin of the receptors is a human donor in good health (CMV status not recorded). Some clones in this sample may be carry-over from other donors' samples.

V gene TRBV12-3 or TRBV12-4 combines with J gene TRBJ1-5; 7 bases are shared with TRBD1. Trimming at V came to 6 bases and at J to 6 bases, leaving 5 bases not matched to a gene. This CDR3 comprises 13 residues. The CDR3 region is CASRRTGGQPQHF. The DNA of the CDR3 is TGTGCCAGCAGAAGGACAGGAGGTCAGCCCCAGCATTTT.

A word on this clonotype: A clone one base away is much larger, so this may be a read error. Here the CDR3 DNA reads TGTGCCAGCAGCTCCTGGACAGGGAGCATCTATTGCTACACCTTC. This gives the protein CASSSWTGSIYCYTF. V gene TRBV28 combines with J gene TRBJ1-2, with 8 bases that match TRBD1. Germline lookup yields CDR1 MDHEN and CDR2 SYDVKM. CDR3 length equals 15 residues.

This clonotype came up many times. J is TRBJ2-5 and V is TRBV7-2, with 12 positions matching TRBD2. The CDR3 extends over 18 amino acids. CDR1 is SGHTA, CDR2 FQGNSA, per germline. V lost 2 bases, J lost 5 bases, and 12 bases stayed unmatched. CDR3: CASSLRPLAGGNGETQYF. In DNA, the CDR3 is TGTGCCAGCAGCTTAAGACCGCTAGCGGGAGGGAATGGGGAGACCCAGTACTTC.

The table lists this clonotype with many counts. The CDR3 nucleotides are TGCGCCAGCAGCCTCCAGAGTTACTCAACTAATGAAAAACTGTTTTTT. Amino acid sequence: CASSLQSYSTNEKLFF. V gene TRBV4-1 combines with J gene TRBJ1-4; no reliable D call. V gave up 4 bases and J gave up 0 bases, with 12 bases separating them. The germline V gene encodes CDR1 MGHRA and CDR2 YSYEKL. The CDR3 is 16 residues long.

This chain connects TRBV6-2 or TRBV6-3 to TRBJ1-5; D unresolved. There are 14 residues in the CDR3. Trimming shortened V by 8 bases and J by 1 base, and 12 bases separated the two germline ends. Germline values: CDR1 MNHEY, CDR2 SVGEGT. The CDR3 protein is CASLAPGSNQPQHF. In DNA form, the CDR3 reads TGTGCCAGCCTTGCACCGGGGAGCAATCAGCCCCAGCATTTT.

This clonotype was observed a few times. The V gene is TRBV5-4, the J gene TRBJ2-1; a weak D match, TRBD1 (6 bases). This CDR3 region has 14 residues. Germline loops: CDR1 SGHNT, CDR2 YYREEE (reference sequence). Trimming removed 0 bases from V and 4 bases from J, with 8 bases in between. CDR3 sequence (DNA): TGTGCCAGCAGCTTGGATAGGGGGTACAATGAGCAGTTCTTC. It encodes CASSLDRGYNEQFF. The whole variable domain, remainder taken from reference TRBV5-4 and TRBJ2-1, is ETGVTQSPTHLIKTRGQQVTLRCSSQSGHNTVSWYQQALGQGPQFIFQYYREEENGRGNFPPRFSGLQFPNYSSELNVNALELDDSALYLCASSLDRGYNEQFFGPGTRLTVL.

This clonotype appeared a few times. V gene TRBV20-1 combines with J gene TRBJ1-6; 7 bases align to TRBD1. Trimming cost V 8 bases and J 3 bases; bases outside gene matches: 4. Germline V gene lookup returns CDR1 DFQATT and CDR2 SNEGSKA (reference sequence). This CDR3 comprises 13 residues. The CDR3 nucleotides are TGCAGTACGGCAGGGGGCTATAATTCACCCCTCCACTTT. This sequence encodes CSTAGGYNSPLHF.

This clonotype was seen more than once but under ten times. The V gene is TRBV20-1, the J gene TRBJ1-5, with 8 bases lining up with TRBD1. Germline V lookup: CDR1 DFQATT, CDR2 SNEGSKA (reference sequence). The CDR3 is 15 residues long. Losses at the gene ends were 3 bases for V and 0 bases for J; bases not matched to a gene: 4. CDR3 in DNA: TGCAGTGCTAGTTCGGGACAGGTTAGCAATCAGCCCCAGCATTTT. The encoded protein is CSASSGQVSNQPQHF.

This clonotype was recorded many times. This chain uses TRBV4-1 with TRBJ2-1; 10 bases agree with TRBD2. Germline CDR1 is MGHRA and CDR2 is YSYEKL. Trimming removed 1 base from V and 8 bases from J; junction bases left unmatched: 5. The CDR3 covers 15 residues. The CDR3 nucleotides are TGCGCCAGCAGCCAAGTTCCTAGCGGGGGCTATGAGCAGTTCTTC. Translation gives CASSQVPSGGYEQFF.

This clonotype has ten or more counts. The rearrangement joins TRBV27 to TRBJ1-5; the D is unclear. This CDR3 region has 15 residues. V lost 6 bases to trimming and J lost 0 bases, with 12 bases between them. The germline gives CDR1 MNHEY, CDR2 SMNVEV (reference sequence). The CDR3 here is CASRLLGNSNQPQHF. In DNA, the CDR3 is TGTGCCAGCAGACTGTTAGGGAATAGCAATCAGCCCCAGCATTTT.

This clonotype was seen only a few times. The rearrangement uses TRBV27 and TRBJ1-6; a weak D match, TRBD1 (5 bases). Trimming took off 0 bases at V and 5 bases at J, with 11 bases between the two ends. Germline-derived CDR1 and CDR2 are MNHEY and SMNVEV (reference sequence). The length of the CDR3 is 16 residues. The CDR3 sequence: CASSLSLDTDNSPLHF. CDR3 nucleotides: TGTGCCAGCAGTTTATCTTTGGACACCGATAATTCACCCCTCCACTTT.

The chain links TRBV9 to TRBJ1-6; D is undetermined. CDR3 length: 13 residues. Germline CDR1 is SGDLS and CDR2 is YYNGEE. V dropped 4 bases and J dropped 4 bases, with 6 bases sitting between them. The DNA of the CDR3 is TGTGCCAGCAGCCTAGGGTATAATTCACCCCTCCACTTT. It specifies CASSLGYNSPLHF. Using reference TRBV9 and TRBJ1-6 for the parts outside the CDR3, the full variable domain is DSGVTQTPKHLITATGQRVTLRCSPRSGDLSVYWYQQSLDQGLQFLIQYYNGEERAKGNILERFSAQQFPDLHSELNLSSLELGDSALYFCASSLGYNSPLHFGNGTRLTVT.

This clonotype has at least ten counts. The J gene is TRBJ2-1, the V gene TRBV12-3 or TRBV12-4, with 13 positions matching TRBD2. Germline trimming cut 0 bases from V and 9 bases from J; bases unmatched to any gene: 8. This CDR3 has 17 amino acids. The CDR3 reads CASSLALGLAGVLEQFF. CDR3 nucleotide sequence: TGTGCCAGCAGTTTAGCGCTAGGACTAGCGGGGGTACTTGAGCAGTTCTTC.

Many counts were recorded for this clonotype. The chain combines TRBV7-2 with TRBJ2-1; D gene uncertain. CDR3 length: 11 amino acids. CDR1 SGHTA and CDR2 FQGNSA come from the germline V gene. The V end lost 2 bases, the J end lost 10 bases, and 6 bases lay between the germline ends. The CDR3 region is CASSLFREQFF. The CDR3 coding sequence is TGTGCCAGCAGCTTATTCCGGGAGCAGTTCTTC.

The chain recombines TRBV5-8 with TRBJ1-1; D remains unclear. CDR1 and CDR2 (germline): SGHTS, YDEGEE. The CDR3 spans 12 residues. V was shortened by 0 bases and J by 6 bases, with 6 bases between the two germline ends. The CDR3 DNA reads as TGTGCCAGCAGCTTGGCCCGGGCTGAAGCTTTCTTT. It translates to CASSLARAEAFF.

V and J are TRBV28 and TRBJ2-5; TRBD1 matches 10 bases. CDR3 size: 21 residues. CDR1 and CDR2 (germline): MDHEN, SYDVKM. Trimming removed 3 bases from V and 2 bases from J; junction bases left unmatched: 21. Here the CDR3 DNA reads TGTGCCAGCAGTTTTGAGAGGGGCCGGGACAGGGGCCCGGGGTGGCAAGAGACCCAGTACTTC. As protein: CASSFERGRDRGPGWQETQYF.

This clonotype was detected many times. This rearrangement joins TRBV28 to TRBJ2-7; weak D call: TRBD2 (6 bases). V lost 5 bases and J lost 2, with 13 bases in between. From germline, CDR1 is MDHEN and CDR2 SYDVKM. The CDR3 extends over 14 amino acids. DNA of the CDR3: TGTGCCAGCAGTGCACTCCGACTAGCCTACGAGCAGTACTTC. This codes for CASSALRLAYEQYF.

In this sample, this clonotype turned up many times. The chain employs TRBV7-2 and TRBJ1-5, with D perhaps matching TRBD1 (6 bases). Looked up from germline, CDR1 is SGHTA and CDR2 is FQGNSA. The CDR3 has 13 residues. Trimming shortened V by 4 bases and J by 7 bases, and 11 bases separated the two germline ends. The CDR3 DNA reads TGTGCCAGCAGCTCAGGGGTTCGGCAGCCCCAGCATTTT. As protein: CASSSGVRQPQHF.